This T cell receptor (beta chain) was obtained from a study of shared clonotypes between healthy human individuals. Looking at the study overall: Each donor's CD8 memory used one plate, CD8 naive two, each CD4 subset three.

V lost 1 base and J lost 2, with 10 bases in between. The germline gives CDR1 SGHKS, CDR2 YYEKEE (reference sequence). This CDR3 has 15 amino acids. The deep-level immunoSEQ assay was used. Original handling: Junction-only sequences produced by ImmunoSEQ had no quality scores, so filtering differed. Using immunoSEQ multiplex PCR, the repertoire was profiled, and TCRdb retains in-frame clones only, with some absent. The D gene and trimming were derived from the DNA, and the V and J assignments and clone size from that table. Of 2 million to 2.5 million clones listed, under 97% were seen once; the top ten hold more than 0.1%.

The receptor's source is a man in his late teens or twenties in good health. The sample taken for sequencing was naive CD4+ T cells sorted from blood. Subset noted: CD45RA+ positively selected. The chain employs TRBV5-5 and TRBJ1-5; no clear D gene. This CDR3 is CASSLYGVGNQPQHF. The DNA of the CDR3 is TGTGCCAGCAGCTTGTATGGGGTTGGCAATCAGCCCCAGCATTTT. The full variable domain, its missing parts supplied by reference TRBV5-5 and TRBJ1-5, is DAGVTQSPTHLIKTRGQQVTLRCSPISGHKSVSWYQQVLGQGPQFIFQYYEKEERGRGNFPDRFSARQFPNYSSELNVNALLLGDSALYLCASSLYGVGNQPQHFGDGTRLSIL.